Shown below are 17 T cell receptor beta chains from a single sample sequenced in a study of blood T cell repertoires in COVID-19. Repertoires were generated with immunoSEQ multiplex PCR, while TCRdb's copy carries only in-frame clones and drops some. The table records 200,000 to 250,000 clones, around 86% of them present only once. The specimen was PBMCs or T cells enriched from blood (not recorded which). Every receptor here comes from a woman between 40 and 50 years old with acute COVID-19.

The V gene is TRBV9, the J gene TRBJ1-2; TRBD1 might be the D (5 bases). V was pared by 0 bases and J by 3 bases, with 9 bases between. The CDR3 extends over 14 amino acids. CDR1 is SGDLS, CDR2 YYNGEE, per germline. CDR3 loop: CASSVEGRDYGYTF. CDR3 nucleotides: TGTGCCAGCAGCGTAGAGGGGCGAGACTATGGCTACACCTTC.

Written as DNA, the CDR3 is TGTGCCAGCAGACCCGGCGGTAGCGGGGGATATACGGATGAGCAGTTCTTC. Protein: CASRPGGSGGYTDEQFF. The chain has TRBV11-2 and TRBJ2-1; the match to TRBD2 covers 9 bases. V shed 6 bases, J shed 8 bases, and the junction held 17 bases outside the gene matches. The CDR3 spans 17 residues. Germline V gene data show CDR1 as SGHAT and CDR2 as FQNNGV. The entire variable domain, with the rest obtained from reference TRBV11-2 and TRBJ2-1, is as follows: EAGVAQSPRYKIIEKRQSVAFWCNPISGHATLYWYQQILGQGPKLLIQFQNNGVVDDSQLPKDRFSAERLKGVDSTLKIQPAKLEDSAVYLCASRPGGSGGYTDEQFFGPGTRLTVL.

The chain links TRBV21-1 to TRBJ1-6; TRBD1 is taken as the D call from the table, unchecked against the DNA. TRBV21-1 is a recognized pseudogene. The CDR3 contains 15 residues. The CDR3 region is CASCTRGQVHSPLHF. DNA for the CDR3: TGTGCCAGCTGTACTCGTGGACAGGTCCATTCACCCCTCCACTTT.

The chain carries TRBV5-8 and TRBJ2-1; 10 bases line up with TRBD2. The ends lost 4 bases at V and 7 bases at J; junction bases unmatched: 8. The V gene's germline CDR1 is SGHTS and CDR2 YDEGEE. This CDR3 contains 15 residues. The chain's CDR3 is CASSTGTSVLNEQFF. CDR3 coding DNA: TGTGCCAGCAGCACCGGGACTAGCGTTTTAAATGAGCAGTTCTTC.

This chain joins TRBV29-1 and TRBJ1-2; 8 bases align to TRBD1. The trim removed 6 bases at V and 1 base at J, leaving 10 bases unmatched. The CDR3 has 15 amino acids. The germline CDR1 and CDR2 sequences are SQVTM and ANQGSEA. The CDR3 DNA sequence: TGCAGCGTGTTCGCGGGACAGGCTGATAACTATGGCTACACCTTC. Protein sequence: CSVFAGQADNYGYTF.

This chain links TRBV6-1 with TRBJ1-2, with TRBD1 identical over 7 bases. CDR1 and CDR2 (germline): MNHNS, SASEGT. The CDR3 extends over 16 amino acids. The V gene end was trimmed by 0 bases and the J gene end by 3 bases; junction bases not matched to a gene: 7. CDR3 residues: CASSEAAGGLYYGYTF. CDR3 DNA sequence: TGTGCCAGCAGTGAAGCGGCAGGGGGGCTGTACTATGGCTACACCTTC.

The rearrangement joins TRBV7-2 to TRBJ1-3; the D is unclear. The ends were cut back, 1 base at V and 9 bases at J, with 7 bases in the middle. The germline V gene has CDR1 SGHTA and CDR2 FQGNSA. This CDR3 comprises 12 residues. The CDR3 bases are TGTGCCAGCAGCTTAGATGGCTCCACCATATATTTT. Protein product: CASSLDGSTIYF.

This sequence joins TRBV6-5 and TRBJ1-1; no definite D call. The CDR3 spans 14 residues. Germline-derived CDR1 and CDR2 are MNHEY and SVGAGI. The V end was cut by 10 bases, the J end by 0 bases, with 15 bases between. The CDR3, as DNA: TGTGCCACTCATCCAGTGGGCATGAACACTGAAGCTTTCTTT. Translation gives CATHPVGMNTEAFF.

This chain uses TRBV6-5 with TRBJ2-1; 9 nucleotides align to TRBD1. The CDR3 totals 16 residues. V lost 2 bases to trimming and J lost 8 bases; unmatched junction nucleotides: 10. CDR1 and CDR2 from the germline V gene are MNHEY and SVGAGI. The CDR3 loop is CASSYTPGQGSHEQFF. For the CDR3, the DNA is TGTGCCAGCAGTTACACCCCCGGACAGGGGTCCCATGAGCAGTTCTTC.

This clone was seen just once. The V call is TRBV25-1, the J call TRBJ2-6; 7 nucleotides match TRBD1. Germline V gene lookup returns CDR1 MGHDK and CDR2 SYGVNS. CDR3 size: 17 residues. Trimming cost V 4 bases and J 4 bases; bases outside gene matches: 10. CDR3 bases: TGTGCCAGCAGTGTAAACCCAGGGGGATCCGGGGCCAACGTCCTGACTTTC. Residues: CASSVNPGGSGANVLTF.

The chain is built from TRBV6-5 and TRBJ1-3; D possibly corresponds to TRBD1 (6 bases). Germline V gene sequence: CDR1 MNHEY, CDR2 SVGAGI. Between the trimmed V and J ends, which lost 7 bases and 0 bases, there was a span of 10 bases. This CDR3 comprises 14 residues. The CDR3 region is CASIQGYSGNTIYF. CDR3 bases: TGTGCCAGCATTCAGGGGTACTCTGGAAACACCATATATTTT.

The count of this clone is one. This sequence joins TRBV14 and TRBJ1-1, with 7 bases lining up with TRBD1. Germline V gene sequence: CDR1 SGHDN, CDR2 FVKESK. Germline trimming cut 1 base from V and 5 bases from J; bases unmatched to any gene: 10. The CDR3 is 16 amino acids. Here the CDR3 reads CASSQGGTVGKTEAFF. Here the CDR3 DNA reads TGTGCCAGCAGCCAAGGAGGGACAGTCGGGAAGACTGAAGCTTTCTTT. The whole variable domain, remainder taken from reference TRBV14 and TRBJ1-1, is EAGVTQFPSHSVIEKGQTVTLRCDPISGHDNLYWYRRVMGKEIKFLLHFVKESKQDESGMPNNRFLAERTGGTYSTLKVQPAELEDSGVYFCASSQGGTVGKTEAFFGQGTRLTVV.

This chain joins TRBV29-1 and TRBJ1-2, with D unclear. The germline V gene has CDR1 SQVTM and CDR2 ANQGSEA. The CDR3 runs 13 residues. V lost 2 bases and J lost 8, with 15 bases in between. Here the CDR3 reads CSVERQEVSGYTF. In DNA form, the CDR3 reads TGCAGCGTTGAACGGCAGGAGGTATCCGGCTACACCTTC.

The J gene is TRBJ2-3, the V gene TRBV15; 8 positions match TRBD2. Germline V lookup: CDR1 LNHNV, CDR2 YYDKDF (reference sequence). V trimming: 0 bases; J trimming: 0 bases; junction bases outside the gene matches: 8. The CDR3 has 18 residues. The CDR3 loop is CATSRDRPRGGSTDTQYF. The DNA of the CDR3 is TGTGCCACCAGCAGAGATCGCCCCCGGGGGGGAAGCACAGATACGCAGTATTTT. The whole variable domain, filled in from reference TRBV15 and TRBJ2-3, reads DAMVIQNPRYQVTQFGKPVTLSCSQTLNHNVMYWYQQKSSQAPKLLFHYYDKDFNNEADTPDNFQSRRPNTSFCFLDIRSPGLGDTAMYLCATSRDRPRGGSTDTQYFGPGTRLTVL.

V and J are TRBV7-8 and TRBJ2-2; D call uncertain. Germline V gene sequence: CDR1 SGHVS, CDR2 FQNEAQ. Trimming took 5 bases from V and 1 from J, leaving 14 bases between them. The CDR3 is made up of 16 amino acids. CDR3 DNA sequence: TGTGCCAGCAGCCCCCGCAGAGACTGGAACACCGGGGAGCTGTTTTTT. Translation: CASSPRRDWNTGELFF.

The chain employs TRBV5-5 and TRBJ1-4, with TRBD1 matching over 7 bases. Germline V lookup: CDR1 SGHKS, CDR2 YYEKEE (reference sequence). The junction had 4 bases not matched to a gene; V was cut back by 4 bases and J by 7 bases. The CDR3 is made up of 13 amino acids. This CDR3 is CASSAQGIEKLFF. Here the CDR3 DNA reads TGTGCCAGCAGCGCACAGGGGATTGAAAAACTGTTTTTT.

J is TRBJ1-1 and V is TRBV19, with D tentatively TRBD1 (5 bases). CDR3 length: 11 residues. Germline lookup yields CDR1 LNHDA and CDR2 SQIVND (reference sequence). The ends were cut back, 5 bases at V and 9 bases at J, with 10 bases in the middle. The CDR3: CASSLGGKAFF. The CDR3 region has the DNA TGTGCCAGTAGTCTGGGGGGAAAAGCTTTCTTT.